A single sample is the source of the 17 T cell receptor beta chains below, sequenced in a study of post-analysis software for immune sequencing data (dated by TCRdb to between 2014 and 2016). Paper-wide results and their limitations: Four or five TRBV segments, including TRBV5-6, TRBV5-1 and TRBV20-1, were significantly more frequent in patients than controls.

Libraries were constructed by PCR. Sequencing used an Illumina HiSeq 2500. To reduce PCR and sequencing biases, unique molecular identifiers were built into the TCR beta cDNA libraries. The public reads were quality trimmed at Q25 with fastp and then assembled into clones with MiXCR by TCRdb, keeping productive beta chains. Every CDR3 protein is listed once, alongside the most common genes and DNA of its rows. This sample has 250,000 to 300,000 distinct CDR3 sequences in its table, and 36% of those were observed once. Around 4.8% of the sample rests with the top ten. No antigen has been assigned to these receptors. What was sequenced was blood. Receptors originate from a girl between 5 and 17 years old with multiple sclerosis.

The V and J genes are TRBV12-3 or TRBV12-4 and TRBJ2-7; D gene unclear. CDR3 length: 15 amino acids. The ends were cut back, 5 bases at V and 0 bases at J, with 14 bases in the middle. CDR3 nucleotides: TGTGCCAGCAGTGCGACAACCCACGCCTCCTACGAGCAGTACTTC. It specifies CASSATTHASYEQYF.

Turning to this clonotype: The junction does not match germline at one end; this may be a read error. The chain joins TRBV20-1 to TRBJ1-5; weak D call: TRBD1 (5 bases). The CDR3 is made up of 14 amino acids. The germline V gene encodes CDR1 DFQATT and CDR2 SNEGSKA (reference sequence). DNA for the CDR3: TGCAGTGCTAGGGGGGGGAGGGCAGGGCAGCCTCAGCATTTT. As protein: CSARGGRAGQPQHF.

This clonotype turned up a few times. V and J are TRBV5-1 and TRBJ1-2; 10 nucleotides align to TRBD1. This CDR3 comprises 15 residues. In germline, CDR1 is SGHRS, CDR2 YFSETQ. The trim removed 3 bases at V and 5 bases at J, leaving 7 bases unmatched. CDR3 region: CASSSGGQGLYGYTF. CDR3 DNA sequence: TGCGCCAGCAGCTCCGGGGGACAGGGGTTATATGGCTACACCTTC.

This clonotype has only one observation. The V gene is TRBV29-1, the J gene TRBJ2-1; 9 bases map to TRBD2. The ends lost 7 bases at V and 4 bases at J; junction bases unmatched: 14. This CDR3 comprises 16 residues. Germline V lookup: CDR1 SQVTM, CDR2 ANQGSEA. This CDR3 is CSAKREGTSPYNEQFF. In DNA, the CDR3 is TGCAGCGCCAAAAGGGAAGGGACTAGCCCTTACAATGAGCAGTTCTTC.

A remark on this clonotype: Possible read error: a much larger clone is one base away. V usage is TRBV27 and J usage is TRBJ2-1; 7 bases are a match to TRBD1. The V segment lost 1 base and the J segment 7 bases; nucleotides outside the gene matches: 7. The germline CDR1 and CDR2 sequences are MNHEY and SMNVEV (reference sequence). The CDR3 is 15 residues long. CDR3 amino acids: CASSLYRDRRNEQFF. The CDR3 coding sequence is TGTGCCAGCAGTTTATACCGGGACAGAAGGAATGAGCAGTTCTTC.

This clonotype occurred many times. CDR3 sequence: CSASEGTGGLQTQYF. The DNA for the CDR3 is TGCAGTGCTAGCGAGGGGACAGGGGGCCTGCAGACCCAGTACTTC. The genes are TRBV20-1 and TRBJ2-5; 12 bases line up with TRBD1. With V trimmed by 3 bases and J by 6 bases, 8 bases remained unmatched. The CDR3 extends over 15 amino acids. CDR1 is DFQATT, CDR2 SNEGSKA, per germline (reference sequence).

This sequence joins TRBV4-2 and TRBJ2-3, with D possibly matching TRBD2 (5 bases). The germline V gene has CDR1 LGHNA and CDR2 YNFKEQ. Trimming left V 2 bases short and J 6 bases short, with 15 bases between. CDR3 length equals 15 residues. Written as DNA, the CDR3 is TGTGCCAGCAGCCAATCCATGGACTCCCAGGATACGCAGTATTTT. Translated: CASSQSMDSQDTQYF.

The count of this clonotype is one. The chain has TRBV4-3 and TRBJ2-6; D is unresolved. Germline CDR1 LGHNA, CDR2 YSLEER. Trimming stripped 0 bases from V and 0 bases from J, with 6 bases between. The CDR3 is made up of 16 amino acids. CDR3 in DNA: TGCGCCAGCAGCCAAGACTTTAACTCTGGGGCCAACGTCCTGACTTTC. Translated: CASSQDFNSGANVLTF.

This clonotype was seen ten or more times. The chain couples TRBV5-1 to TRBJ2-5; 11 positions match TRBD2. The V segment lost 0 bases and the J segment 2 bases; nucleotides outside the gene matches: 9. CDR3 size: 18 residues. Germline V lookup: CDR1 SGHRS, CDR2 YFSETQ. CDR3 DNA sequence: TGCGCCAGCAGCTTGGGACCCCGGACTAGCGGGCCGCAAGAGACCCAGTACTTC. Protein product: CASSLGPRTSGPQETQYF.

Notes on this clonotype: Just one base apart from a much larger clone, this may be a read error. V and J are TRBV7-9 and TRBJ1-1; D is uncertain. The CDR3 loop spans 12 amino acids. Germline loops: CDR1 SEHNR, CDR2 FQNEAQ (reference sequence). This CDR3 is CVSSLVNTEAFF. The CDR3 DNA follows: TGTGTCAGCAGCTTAGTGAACACTGAAGCTTTCTTT.

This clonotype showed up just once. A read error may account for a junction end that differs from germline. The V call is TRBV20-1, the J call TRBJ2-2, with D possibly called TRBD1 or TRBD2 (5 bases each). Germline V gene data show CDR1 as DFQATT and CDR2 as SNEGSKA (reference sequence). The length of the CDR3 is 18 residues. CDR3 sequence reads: CSARAGTAGALNTGERFF. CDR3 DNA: TGCAGTGCTAGAGCTGGGACGGCCGGAGCTTTGAACACCGGGGAGCGGTTTTTT.

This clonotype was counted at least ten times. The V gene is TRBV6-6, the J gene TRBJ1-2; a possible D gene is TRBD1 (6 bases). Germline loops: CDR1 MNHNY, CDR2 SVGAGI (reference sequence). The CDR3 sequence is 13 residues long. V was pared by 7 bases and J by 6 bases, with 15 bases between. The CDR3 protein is CASTVTGSDGYTF. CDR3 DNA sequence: TGTGCCAGCACTGTCACAGGGTCGGATGGCTACACCTTC.

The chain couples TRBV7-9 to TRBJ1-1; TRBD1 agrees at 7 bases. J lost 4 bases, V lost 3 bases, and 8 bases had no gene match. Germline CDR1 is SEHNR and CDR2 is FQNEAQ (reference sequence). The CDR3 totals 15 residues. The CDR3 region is CASSFKGATTTEAFF. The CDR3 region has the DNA TGTGCCAGCAGCTTTAAGGGGGCGACGACCACTGAAGCTTTCTTT.

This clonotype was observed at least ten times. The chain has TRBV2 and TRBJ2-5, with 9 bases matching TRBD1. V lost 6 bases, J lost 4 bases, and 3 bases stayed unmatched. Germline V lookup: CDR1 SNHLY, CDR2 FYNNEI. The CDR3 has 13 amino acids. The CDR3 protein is CASRDRGRETQYF. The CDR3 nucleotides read TGTGCCAGCAGGGACAGGGGACGAGAGACCCAGTACTTC.

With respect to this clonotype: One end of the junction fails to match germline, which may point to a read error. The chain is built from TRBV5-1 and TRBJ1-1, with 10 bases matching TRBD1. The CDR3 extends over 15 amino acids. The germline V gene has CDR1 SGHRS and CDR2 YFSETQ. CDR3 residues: CASSPTGGWNTEAFF. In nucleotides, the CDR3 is TGCGCCAGCAGCCCGACAGGGGGCTGGAACACCGAAGCTTTCTTT. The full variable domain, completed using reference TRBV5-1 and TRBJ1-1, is KAGVTQTPRYLIKTRGQQVTLSCSPISGHRSVSWYQQTPGQGLQFLFEYFSETQRNKGNFPGRFSGRQFSNSRSEMNVSTLELGDSALYLCASSPTGGWNTEAFFGQGTRLTVV.

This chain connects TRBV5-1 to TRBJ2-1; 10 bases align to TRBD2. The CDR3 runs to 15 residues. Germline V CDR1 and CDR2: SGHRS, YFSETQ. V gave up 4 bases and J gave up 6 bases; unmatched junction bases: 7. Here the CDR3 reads CASSVASGSSNEQFF. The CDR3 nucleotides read TGCGCCAGCAGCGTAGCTAGCGGGAGCAGCAATGAGCAGTTCTTC.

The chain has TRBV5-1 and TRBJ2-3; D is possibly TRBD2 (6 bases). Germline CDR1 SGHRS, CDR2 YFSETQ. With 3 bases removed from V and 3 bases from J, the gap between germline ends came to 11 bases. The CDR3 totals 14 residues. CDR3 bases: TGCGCCAGCAGCTGGGGGGAAAGGACAGATACGCAGTATTTT. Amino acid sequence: CASSWGERTDTQYF.